The 3 T cell receptor beta chains reported below all come from one sample, sequenced in a study of spatial heterogeneity in lung cancer. TCRdb analysed the 5' RACE reads with MiXCR anew, one entry per CDR3 protein. The profile shows approximately 40,000 distinct CDR3 sequences, roughly 7.1% of them singletons. Indicated time point: sample taken at primary tumor resection. No cells were sorted before sequencing. The whole RNA sequenced was extracted from tumor, nontumor lung or frozen PBMC. The input for sequencing was PBMCs, taken at surgery. These receptors originate from a female donor with early-stage non-small cell lung cancer.

The genes are TRBV20-1 and TRBJ2-1; TRBD2 is a possible D gene (6 bases). V was pared by 5 bases and J by 7 bases, with 21 bases between. Germline CDR1 is DFQATT and CDR2 is SNEGSKA (reference sequence). The CDR3 extends over 15 amino acids. CDR3 bases: TGCAGTGCTCGTAAGGCGGGGACGGCGGGGAATGAGCAGTTCTTC. The encoded protein is CSARKAGTAGNEQFF.

This clonotype was counted between two and nine times. The chain employs TRBV7-9 and TRBJ1-1; D gene ambiguous. The CDR3 runs to 12 residues. Germline CDR1 is SEHNR and CDR2 is FQNEAQ (reference sequence). V shed 1 base and J shed 0 bases, with 0 bases lying between them. CDR3 coding DNA: TGTGCCAGCAGCTTAGTGAACACTGAAGCTTTCTTT. This codes for CASSLVNTEAFF.

There are a few counts of this clonotype. This sequence joins TRBV6-1 and TRBJ2-1; D might be TRBD1 (6 bases). This CDR3 has 14 amino acids. V lost 4 bases and J 3 bases, leaving 10 bases between the germline ends. The germline V gene has CDR1 MNHNS and CDR2 SASEGT. As DNA, the CDR3 is TGTGCCAGCAGTGCCCGGACAGTCTACAATGAGCAGTTCTTC. Residues: CASSARTVYNEQFF.